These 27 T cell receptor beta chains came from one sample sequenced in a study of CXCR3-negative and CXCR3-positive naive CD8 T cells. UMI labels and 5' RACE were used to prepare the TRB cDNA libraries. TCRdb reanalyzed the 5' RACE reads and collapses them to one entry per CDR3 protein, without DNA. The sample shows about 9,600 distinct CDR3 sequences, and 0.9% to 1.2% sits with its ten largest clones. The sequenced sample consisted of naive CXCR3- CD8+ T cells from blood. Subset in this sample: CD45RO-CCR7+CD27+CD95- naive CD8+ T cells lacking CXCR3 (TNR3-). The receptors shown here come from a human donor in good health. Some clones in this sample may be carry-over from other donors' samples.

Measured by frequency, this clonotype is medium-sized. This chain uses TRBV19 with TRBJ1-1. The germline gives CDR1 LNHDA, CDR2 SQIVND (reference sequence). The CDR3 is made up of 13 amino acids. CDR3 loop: CASSIIGTAEAFF.

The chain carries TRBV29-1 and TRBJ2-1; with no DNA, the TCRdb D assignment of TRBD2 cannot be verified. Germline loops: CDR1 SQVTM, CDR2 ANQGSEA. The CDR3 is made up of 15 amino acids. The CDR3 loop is CSVSGLTPVENEQFF.

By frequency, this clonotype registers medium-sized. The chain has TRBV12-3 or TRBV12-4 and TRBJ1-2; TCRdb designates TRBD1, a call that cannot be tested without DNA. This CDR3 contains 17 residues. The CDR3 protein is CASSPTTGGASNYGYTF.

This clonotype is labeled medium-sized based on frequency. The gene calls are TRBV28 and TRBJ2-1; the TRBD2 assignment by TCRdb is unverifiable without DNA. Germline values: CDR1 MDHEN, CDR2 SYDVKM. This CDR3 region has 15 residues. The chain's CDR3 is CASSFLTSGNNEQFF.

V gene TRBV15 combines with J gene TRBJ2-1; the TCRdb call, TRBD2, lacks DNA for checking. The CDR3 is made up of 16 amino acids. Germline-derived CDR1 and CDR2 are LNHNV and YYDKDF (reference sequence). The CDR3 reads CATSVSLAGGPHEQFF.

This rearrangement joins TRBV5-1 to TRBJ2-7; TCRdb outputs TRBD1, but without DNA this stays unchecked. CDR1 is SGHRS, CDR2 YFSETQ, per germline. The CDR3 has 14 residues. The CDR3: CASSSGQGDYEQYF.

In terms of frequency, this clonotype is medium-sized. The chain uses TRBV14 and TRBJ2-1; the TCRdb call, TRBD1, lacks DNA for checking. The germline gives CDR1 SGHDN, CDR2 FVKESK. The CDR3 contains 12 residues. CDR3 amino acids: CASSPGPELEFF.

CDR3 sequence reads: CASSIPPNRATYNEQFF. The chain couples TRBV19 to TRBJ2-1; TCRdb gives TRBD1 as the D gene, but with no DNA this cannot be confirmed. This CDR3 is 17 amino acids long. CDR1 is LNHDA, CDR2 SQIVND, per germline (reference sequence).

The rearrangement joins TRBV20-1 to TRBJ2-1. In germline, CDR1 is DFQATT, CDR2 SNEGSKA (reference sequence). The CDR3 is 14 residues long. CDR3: CRATPALAANEQFF.

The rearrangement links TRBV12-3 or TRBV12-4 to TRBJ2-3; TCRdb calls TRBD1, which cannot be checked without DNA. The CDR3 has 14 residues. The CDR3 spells CASSSPGSPDTQYF.

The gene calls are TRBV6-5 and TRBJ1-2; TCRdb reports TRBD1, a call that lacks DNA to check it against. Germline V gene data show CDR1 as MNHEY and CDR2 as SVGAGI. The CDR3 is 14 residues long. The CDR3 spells CASSYSGTGAGYTF.

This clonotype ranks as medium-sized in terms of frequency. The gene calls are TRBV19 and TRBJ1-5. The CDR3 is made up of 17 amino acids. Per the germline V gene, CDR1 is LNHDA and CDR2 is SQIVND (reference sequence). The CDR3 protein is CASSGQLLESVNQPQHF.

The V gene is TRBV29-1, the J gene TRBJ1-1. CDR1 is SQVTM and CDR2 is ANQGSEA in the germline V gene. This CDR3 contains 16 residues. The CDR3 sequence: CSVEVWVGSRGTEAFF.

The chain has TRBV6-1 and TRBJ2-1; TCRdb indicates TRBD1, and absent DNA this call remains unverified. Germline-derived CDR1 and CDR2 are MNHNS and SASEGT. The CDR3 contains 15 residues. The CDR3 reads CASSDREGSNNEQFF.

This CDR3 is CSAGAGLGNEQFF. The chain has TRBV20-1 and TRBJ2-1; TCRdb's D gene call, TRBD2, goes unchecked for lack of DNA. Germline loops: CDR1 DFQATT, CDR2 SNEGSKA (reference sequence). The CDR3 runs to 13 residues.

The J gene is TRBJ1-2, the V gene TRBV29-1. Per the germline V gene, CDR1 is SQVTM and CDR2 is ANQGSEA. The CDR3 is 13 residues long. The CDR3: CSVYNGQNYGYTF.

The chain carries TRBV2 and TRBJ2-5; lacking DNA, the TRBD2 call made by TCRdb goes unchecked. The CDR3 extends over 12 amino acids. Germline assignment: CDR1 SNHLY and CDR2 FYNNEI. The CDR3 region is CASQAVQETQYF.

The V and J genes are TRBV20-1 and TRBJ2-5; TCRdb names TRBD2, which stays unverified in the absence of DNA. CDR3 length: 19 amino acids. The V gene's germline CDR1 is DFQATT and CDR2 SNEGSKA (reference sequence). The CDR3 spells CSASRKGTSGPWYQETQYF.

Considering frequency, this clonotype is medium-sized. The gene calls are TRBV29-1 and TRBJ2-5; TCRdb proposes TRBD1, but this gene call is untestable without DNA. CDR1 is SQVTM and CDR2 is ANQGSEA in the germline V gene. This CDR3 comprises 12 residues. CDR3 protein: CSVPGFGETQYF.

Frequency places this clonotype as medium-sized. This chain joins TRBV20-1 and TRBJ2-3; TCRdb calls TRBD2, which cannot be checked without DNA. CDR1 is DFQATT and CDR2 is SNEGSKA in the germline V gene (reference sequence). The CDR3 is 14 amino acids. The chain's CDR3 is CSATGLAGADTQYF.

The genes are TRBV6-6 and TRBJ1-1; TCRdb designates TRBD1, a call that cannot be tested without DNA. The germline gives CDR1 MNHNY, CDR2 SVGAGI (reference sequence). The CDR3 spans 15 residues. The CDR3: CASSYSGTGNTEAFF.

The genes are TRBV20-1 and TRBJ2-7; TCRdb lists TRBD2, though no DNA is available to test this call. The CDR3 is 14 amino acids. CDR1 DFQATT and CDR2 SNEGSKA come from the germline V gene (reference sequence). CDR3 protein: CSARRLAEGETQYF.

CDR3 amino acids: CSVEMDRPNYGYTF. The V call is TRBV29-1, the J call TRBJ1-2; TCRdb indicates TRBD1, and absent DNA this call remains unverified. Germline V gene sequence: CDR1 SQVTM, CDR2 ANQGSEA. The CDR3 has 14 residues.

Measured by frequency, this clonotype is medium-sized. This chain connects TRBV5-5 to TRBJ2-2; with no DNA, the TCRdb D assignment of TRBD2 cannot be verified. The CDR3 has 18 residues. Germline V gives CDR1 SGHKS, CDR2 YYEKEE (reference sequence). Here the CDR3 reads CASSLQVHGRLDTGELFF.

The CDR3 sequence is CASSADRVGITDTQYF. V and J are TRBV18 and TRBJ2-3; the TRBD1 assignment by TCRdb is unverifiable without DNA. Germline V lookup: CDR1 KGHSH, CDR2 LQKENI. CDR3 size: 16 residues.

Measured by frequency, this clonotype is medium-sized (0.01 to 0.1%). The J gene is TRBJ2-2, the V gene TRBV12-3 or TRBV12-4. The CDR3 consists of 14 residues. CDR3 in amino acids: CASSLALGTGELFF.

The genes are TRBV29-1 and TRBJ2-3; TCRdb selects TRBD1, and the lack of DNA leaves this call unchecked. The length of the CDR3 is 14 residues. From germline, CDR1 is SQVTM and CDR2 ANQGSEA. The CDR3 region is CSVGPGVFSDTQYF.